This TCR beta chain was observed in a study of blood T cell repertoires in COVID-19. In the study overall: The United States, Italy and Spain were the sources of the acute and convalescent COVID-19 samples. The cDNA or gDNA used as material had been derived from T cells, B-cell-depleted T cells, or PBMCs.

The CDR3 is made up of 13 amino acids. Trimming at V came to 6 bases and at J to 5 bases, leaving 6 bases not matched to a gene. Germline CDR1 reads LGHDT; CDR2 reads YNNKEL (reference sequence). How the authors handled the data: Quantification of nucleated cells was approximated via reference gene primer amplification. Only in-frame clones appear in the TCRdb table, and some are missing; sequencing was by immunoSEQ multiplex PCR. V, J and clone size are taken as reported in that table, and D and trimming were inferred from the DNA itself. The sample includes about 140,000 clones, about 90% of them seen just once.

The genes are TRBV3-1 (or the pseudogene TRBV3-2) and TRBJ1-1, with 7 bases fitting TRBD1. Sequenced input: peripheral blood. This clonotype was sampled from a man aged 60 to 69 with active or convalescent COVID-19. The CDR3 DNA reads TGTGCCAGCAGACACACAGGGGAGACTGAAGCTTTCTTT. Translating it yields CASRHTGETEAFF.